A single sample gave rise to the 6 T cell receptor beta chains below, sequenced in a study of response to subunit inactivated influenza vaccine. TCRdb re-analysed the RT-PCR reads in MiXCR, keeping a single row per CDR3 protein. The table has 450,000 to 600,000 distinct CDR3 sequences, approximately 7.1% seen once. The sample in question was PBMCs from blood, obtained approximately 25 months after vaccination. The receptor source for this set is a man aged 50 to 75 who received an inactivated influenza vaccine.

V and J are TRBV12-3 or TRBV12-4 and TRBJ1-3; perhaps TRBD1 as D (6 bases). Trimming pared 4 bases from V and 2 bases from J, leaving 12 bases between. The CDR3 consists of 15 residues. CDR3 protein: CASSSQGRPGNTIYF. CDR3 coding DNA: TGTGCCAGCAGTTCCCAGGGGCGACCTGGAAACACCATATATTTT.

This clonotype was detected a few times. V usage is TRBV20-1 and J usage is TRBJ2-1; 7 bases agree with TRBD2. Trimming cost V 2 bases and J 2 bases; bases outside gene matches: 9. The length of the CDR3 is 16 residues. Per germline, CDR1 DFQATT and CDR2 SNEGSKA (reference sequence). CDR3 region: CSARNLLAETYNEQFF. The CDR3 nucleotides are TGCAGTGCTAGAAATCTTCTAGCGGAGACCTACAATGAGCAGTTCTTC.

The rearrangement uses TRBV29-1 and TRBJ2-2; 8 nucleotides align to TRBD2. From germline, CDR1 is SQVTM and CDR2 ANQGSEA. The CDR3 runs 13 residues. Unmatched junction bases numbered 7, after V lost 7 bases and J lost 6 bases. For the CDR3, the DNA is TGCAGCGCCCGGGGGGGCCGCGCCGGGGAGCTGTTTTTT. Translation: CSARGGRAGELFF.

Remarks on this clonotype: A read error may produce the germline difference seen at one junction end. The chain has TRBV4-3 and TRBJ2-2; possibly TRBD1 or TRBD2 for D (7 bases each). CDR3 length: 17 residues. Looked up from germline, CDR1 is LGHNA and CDR2 is YSLEER. The CDR3 DNA reads as TGCGCCAGCAGCCAAGGAGCGGGACAGAGTTATACCGGGGGGCTGTTTTTT. Amino acids: CASSQGAGQSYTGGLFF.

The chain joins TRBV12-3 or TRBV12-4 to TRBJ2-7, with 7 bases that match TRBD2. There are 18 residues in the CDR3. Unmatched junction bases numbered 18, after V lost 2 bases and J lost 5 bases. The CDR3 here is CASSLRERVRAGYHEQYF. The CDR3 nucleotides are TGTGCCAGCAGTTTAAGGGAAAGGGTACGAGCGGGATACCACGAGCAGTACTTC.

V is TRBV14 and J is TRBJ2-1, with 7 bases matching TRBD1. The CDR3 has 13 amino acids. Germline lookup yields CDR1 SGHDN and CDR2 FVKESK. V dropped 0 bases and J dropped 12; count of bases not matched to a gene: 5. The CDR3 is CASSQDRAGGQFF. For the CDR3, the DNA is TGTGCCAGCAGCCAAGATCGGGCAGGGGGGCAGTTCTTC.